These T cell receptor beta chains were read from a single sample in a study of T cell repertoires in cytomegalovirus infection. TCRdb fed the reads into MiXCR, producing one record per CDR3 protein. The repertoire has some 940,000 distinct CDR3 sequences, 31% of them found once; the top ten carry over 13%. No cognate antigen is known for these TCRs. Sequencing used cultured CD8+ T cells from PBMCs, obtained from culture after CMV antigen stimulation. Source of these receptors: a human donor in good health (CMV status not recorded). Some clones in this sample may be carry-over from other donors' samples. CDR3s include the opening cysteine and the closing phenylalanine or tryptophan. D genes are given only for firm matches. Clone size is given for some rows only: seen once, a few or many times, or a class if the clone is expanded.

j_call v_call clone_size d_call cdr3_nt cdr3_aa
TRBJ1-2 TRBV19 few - TGTGCCTCCCTGGCGGCCGATGACTACTATGGCTACACCTTC CASLAADDYYGYTF
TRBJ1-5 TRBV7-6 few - TGTGCCAGCAGCTCTGACCGGGAACCAGGTCAGCCCCAGCATTTT CASSSDREPGQPQHF
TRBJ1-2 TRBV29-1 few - TGCAGCGTTACTGACCCCAACGAACTGCTAGATGGCTACACCTTC CSVTDPNELLDGYTF
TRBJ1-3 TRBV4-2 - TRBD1 TGTGCCAGCAGCAGCAGGGGGGTAGGAAACACCATATATTTT CASSSRGVGNTIYF
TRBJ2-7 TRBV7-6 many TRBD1 TGTGCCAGCAGCTCGAGGACAGGGGGTTACGAGCAGTACTTC CASSSRTGGYEQYF
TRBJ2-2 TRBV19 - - TGTGCCAGTAGTCTAAGGACACTGAACACCGGGGAGCTGTTTTTT CASSLRTLNTGELFF
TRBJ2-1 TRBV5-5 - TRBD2 TGTGCCAGCAGCTTGGGACTAGCGGTCTACTACAATGAGCAGTTCTTC CASSLGLAVYYNEQFF
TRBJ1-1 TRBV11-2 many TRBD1 TGTGCCAGCAGCTTGGGGACAGGGGGAGTTTGGACTGAAGCTTTCTTT CASSLGTGGVWTEAFF
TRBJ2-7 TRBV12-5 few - TGTGCTAGTGGTTTTCCAGGTCTGTACTTC CASGFPGLYF
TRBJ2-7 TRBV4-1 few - TGTGCCAGCAGCCCAGGAGGCGACTACGAGCAGTACTTC CASSPGGDYEQYF
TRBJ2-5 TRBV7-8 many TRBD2 TGTGCCAGCAGCCCCCATATAGCGGGGGGCCAACAAGAGACCCAGTACTTC CASSPHIAGGQQETQYF
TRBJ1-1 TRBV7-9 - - TGTGCCAGCAGCCCTTCACCCGGCGGAGGGTATGAAGCTTTCTTT CASSPSPGGGYEAFF
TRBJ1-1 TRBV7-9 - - TGTGCCAGCACCCTCGATGAAGCTTTCTTT CASTLDEAFF
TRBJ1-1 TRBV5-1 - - TGCGCCAGCGTCGGTTCGGACACTGAAGCTTTCTTT CASVGSDTEAFF
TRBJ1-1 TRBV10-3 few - TGTGCCATCAGTGAGTCTAAGGGTAGCACTGAAGCTTTCTTT CAISESKGSTEAFF
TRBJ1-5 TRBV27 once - TGTGCCAGCAGTTTGGGAGGGGCACACAATCAGCCCCAGCATTTT CASSLGGAHNQPQHF
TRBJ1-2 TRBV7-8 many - TGTGCCAGCAGCCCTACAGGGCGGCATGGCTACACCTTC CASSPTGRHGYTF
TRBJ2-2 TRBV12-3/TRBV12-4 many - TGTGCCAGCAGTTTAAGGTCTAGCGACACCGGGGAGCTGTTTTTT CASSLRSSDTGELFF
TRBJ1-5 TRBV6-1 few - TGTGCCAGCAGAGTTAATAGAGTTGGGAGCCAGCATTTT CASRVNRVGSQHF
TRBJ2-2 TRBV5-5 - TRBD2 TGTGCCAGCAGCCCGGGACTAGCGCCCACCGGGGAGCTGTTTTTT CASSPGLAPTGELFF
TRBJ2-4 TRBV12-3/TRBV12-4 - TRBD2 TGTGCCAGCAGTTTATTGCGGGGGGGTAAAAACATTCAGTACTTC CASSLLRGGKNIQYF
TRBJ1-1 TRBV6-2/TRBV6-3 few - TGTGCCAGCAGTTACAGGTCGACCCATGAAGCTTTCTTT CASSYRSTHEAFF
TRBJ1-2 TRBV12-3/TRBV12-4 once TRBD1 TGTGCCAGCAGTATTGCCCCGACAGGGTCTAACTATGGCTACACCTTC CASSIAPTGSNYGYTF
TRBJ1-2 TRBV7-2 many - TGTGCCAGCAGCCCGGGGGGGCACTATGGCTACACCTTC CASSPGGHYGYTF
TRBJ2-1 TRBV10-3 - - TGTGCCATCAGTGAGCTGTCAACCTACAATGAGCAGTTCTTC CAISELSTYNEQFF
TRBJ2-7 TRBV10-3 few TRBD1 TGTGCCATCAGTGACCGGGACAGGCGGTACGAGCAGTACTTC CAISDRDRRYEQYF
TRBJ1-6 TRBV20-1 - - TGCAGTGCTAGTCCGAGACAGAGTAATTCACCCCTCCACTTT CSASPRQSNSPLHF
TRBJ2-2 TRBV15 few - TGTGCCACCAGTTTTTGGGGCGGTACCGGGGAGCTGTTTTTT CATSFWGGTGELFF
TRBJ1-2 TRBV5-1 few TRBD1 TGCGCCAGCAGCGGTGTGGGGACAGGGGATTTCGTCTATGGCTACACCTTC CASSGVGTGDFVYGYTF
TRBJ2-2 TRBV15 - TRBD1 TGTGCCACCAGCAGAGACAGGGGGCTCACCGGGGAGCTGTTTTTT CATSRDRGLTGELFF
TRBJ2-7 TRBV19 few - TGTGCCAGTAGTATCAGGCAGGGCGACGAGCAGTACTTC CASSIRQGDEQYF
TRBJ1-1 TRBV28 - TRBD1 TGTGCCAGCAGTTTATGGGGGACAGTGAACACTGAAGCTTTCTTT CASSLWGTVNTEAFF
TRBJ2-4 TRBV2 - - TGTGCCAGCAGTCCGTTCGACAGCAAAAACATTCAGTACTTC CASSPFDSKNIQYF
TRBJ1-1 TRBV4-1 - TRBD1 TGCGCCAGCAGCCAAGTTGGGACAGGAGGGAACACTGAAGCTTTCTTT CASSQVGTGGNTEAFF
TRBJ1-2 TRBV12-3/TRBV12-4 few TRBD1 TGTGCCAGTCTGGGACAGGGGAAAGGCTACACCTTC CASLGQGKGYTF
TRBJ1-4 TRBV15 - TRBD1 TGTGCCACCAGCAGAGTTCCCCGGGACAGGGGCGAAAAACTGTTTTTT CATSRVPRDRGEKLFF
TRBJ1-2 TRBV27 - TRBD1 TGTGCCAGCAGTTTTCACAGGGGACGACTTACGACAGGCTATGGCTACACCTTC CASSFHRGRLTTGYGYTF
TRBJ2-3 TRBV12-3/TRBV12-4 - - TGTGCCAGCAGTTGGTCCGGGAATAGCACAGATACGCAGTATTTT CASSWSGNSTDTQYF
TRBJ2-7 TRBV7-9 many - TGTGCCAGCAGCCCCACAGGGGGGGGCGAGCAGTACTTC CASSPTGGGEQYF
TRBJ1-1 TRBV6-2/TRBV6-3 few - TGTGCCAGCAGCAAGGACAGCCCCACAGGAGCTTTCTTT CASSKDSPTGAFF
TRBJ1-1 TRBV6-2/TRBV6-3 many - TGTGCCAGCAGTTACACCGGATTCGGCACTGAAGCTTTCTTT CASSYTGFGTEAFF
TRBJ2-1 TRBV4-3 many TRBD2 TGCGCCAGCAGCCAAGATGAGGCGGGGGGCTCCTCCTACAATGAGCAGTTCTTC CASSQDEAGGSSYNEQFF
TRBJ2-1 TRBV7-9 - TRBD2 TGTGCCAGCAGCTCGACTAGCGGGGGGGAGTTTTTGGACAATGAGCAGTTCTTC CASSSTSGGEFLDNEQFF
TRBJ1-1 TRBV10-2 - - TGCGCCAGCAGTGAAATCGGGGCAGGCACTGAAGCTTTCTTT CASSEIGAGTEAFF
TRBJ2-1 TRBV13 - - TGTGCCAGCAGCTTAGAGGTCCGAAATGAGCAGTTCTTC CASSLEVRNEQFF